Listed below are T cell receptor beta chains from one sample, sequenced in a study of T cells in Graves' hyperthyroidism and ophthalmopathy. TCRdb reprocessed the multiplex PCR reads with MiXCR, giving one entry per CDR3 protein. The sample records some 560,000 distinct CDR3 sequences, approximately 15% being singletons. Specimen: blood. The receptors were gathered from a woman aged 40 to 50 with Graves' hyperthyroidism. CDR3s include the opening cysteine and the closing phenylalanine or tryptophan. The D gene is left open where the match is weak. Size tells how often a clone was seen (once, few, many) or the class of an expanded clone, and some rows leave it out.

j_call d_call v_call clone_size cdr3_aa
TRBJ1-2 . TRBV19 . CASSITGESYTF
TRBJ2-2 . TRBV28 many CASTPVGSNTGELFF
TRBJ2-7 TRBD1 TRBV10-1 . CASTPDRGSEQYF
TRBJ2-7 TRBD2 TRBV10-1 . CASSESAKAGEQYF
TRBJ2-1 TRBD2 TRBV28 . CASSTIAGGPPERFF
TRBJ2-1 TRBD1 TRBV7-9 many CASSYGTGRDEQFF
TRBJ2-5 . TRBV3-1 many CASSRSPPRGQETQYF
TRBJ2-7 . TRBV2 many CASSDRGMGEQYF
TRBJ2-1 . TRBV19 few CATKRGGQGGDRQFF
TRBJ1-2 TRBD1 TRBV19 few CASNTGGAWGYTF
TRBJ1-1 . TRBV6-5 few CASSLMGPAFF
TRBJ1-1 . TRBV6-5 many CASSYTEGAAFF
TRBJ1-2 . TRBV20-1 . CSARGREGYYGYTF
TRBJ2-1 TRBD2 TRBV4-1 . CASSQGLAGPRYNEQFF
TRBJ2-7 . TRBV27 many CASSPGLAEQYF
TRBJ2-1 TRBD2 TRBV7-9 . CASGGVLAGVGDEQFF
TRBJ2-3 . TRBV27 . CASTMRRNTDTQYF
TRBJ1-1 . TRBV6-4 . CASSSHRARCEAFF
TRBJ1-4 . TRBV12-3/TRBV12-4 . CASTPTETNEKLFF
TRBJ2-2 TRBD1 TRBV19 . CASSIQVTGAYRELFF
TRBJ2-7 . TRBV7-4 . CASSLKETYEQYF
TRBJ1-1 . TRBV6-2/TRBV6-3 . CASSRIGGTEAFF
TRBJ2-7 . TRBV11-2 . CASSSPDSLNEQYF
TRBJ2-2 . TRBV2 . CASSDRGGELFF
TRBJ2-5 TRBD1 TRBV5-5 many CASSRITGVEETQYF
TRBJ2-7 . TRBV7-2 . CASRKPGVSYEQYF
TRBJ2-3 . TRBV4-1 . CASSQEGGLNTDTQYF
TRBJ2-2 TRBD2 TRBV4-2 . CASSQDRSGRANTGELFF
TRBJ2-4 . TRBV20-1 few CSARVGRAENIQYF